This T cell receptor (beta chain) was sequenced for a study of beta chain features in type 1 diabetes. Whole-study findings and limits: Among type 1 diabetes patients, VDJ junctions had fewer insertions and more deletions. Within patients, naive, central memory and Treg TCRB repertoires seemed more similar than within healthy donors. TCRB CDR3s from Type 1 diabetes patients were moderately but significantly shorter in all four CD4+ subsets.

The V end was cut by 4 bases, the J end by 4 bases, with 13 bases between. The V gene's germline CDR1 is SQVTM and CDR2 ANQGSEA. The CDR3 runs 13 residues. Of the isolated RNA, all was reverse transcribed, and so the sequenced material was expressed TCRB transcripts. Sequencing used immunoSEQ multiplex PCR; TCRdb keeps in-frame clones, though not all of them. The profile shows 900,000 or so clones, roughly 15% of them singletons. As for this clone: The antigen remains unidentified.

This clonotype was sampled from a woman between 18 and 29 years old in good health. Sequenced sample: naive CD4+ T cells from blood. J is TRBJ1-1 and V is TRBV29-1; D call uncertain. CDR3 residues: CSVVLLTGTEAFF. The CDR3 DNA reads as TGCAGCGTTGTCCTTTTGACCGGCACTGAAGCTTTCTTT.